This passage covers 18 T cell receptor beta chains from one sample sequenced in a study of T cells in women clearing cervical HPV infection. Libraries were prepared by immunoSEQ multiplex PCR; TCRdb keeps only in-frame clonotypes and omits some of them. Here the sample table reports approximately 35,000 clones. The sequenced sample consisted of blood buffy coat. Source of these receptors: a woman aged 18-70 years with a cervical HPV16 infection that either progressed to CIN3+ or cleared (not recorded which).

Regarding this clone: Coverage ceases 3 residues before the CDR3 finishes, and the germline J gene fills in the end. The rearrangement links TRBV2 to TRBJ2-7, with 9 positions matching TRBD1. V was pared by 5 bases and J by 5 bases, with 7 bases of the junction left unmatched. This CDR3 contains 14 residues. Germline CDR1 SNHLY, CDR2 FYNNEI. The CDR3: CASSSTGGRDEQYF. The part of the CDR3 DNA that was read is TGTGCCAGCAGTTCGACAGGGGGAAGGGACGAG.

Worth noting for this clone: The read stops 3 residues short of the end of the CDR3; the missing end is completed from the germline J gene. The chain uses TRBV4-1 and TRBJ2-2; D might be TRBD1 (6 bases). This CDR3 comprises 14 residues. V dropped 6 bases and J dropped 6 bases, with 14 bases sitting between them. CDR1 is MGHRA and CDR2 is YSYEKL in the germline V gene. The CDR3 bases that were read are TGCGCCAGCAGGCCAGCCAGGGGCTCCGGGGAG. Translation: CASRPARGSGE. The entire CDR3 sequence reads CASRPARGSGELFF.

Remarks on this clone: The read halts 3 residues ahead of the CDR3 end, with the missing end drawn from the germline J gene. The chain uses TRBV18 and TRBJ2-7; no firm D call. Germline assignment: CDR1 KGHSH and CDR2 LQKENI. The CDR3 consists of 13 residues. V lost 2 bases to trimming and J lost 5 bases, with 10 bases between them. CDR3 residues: CASSPGPYDEQYF. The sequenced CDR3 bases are TGTGCCAGCTCACCAGGGCCGTACGACGAG.

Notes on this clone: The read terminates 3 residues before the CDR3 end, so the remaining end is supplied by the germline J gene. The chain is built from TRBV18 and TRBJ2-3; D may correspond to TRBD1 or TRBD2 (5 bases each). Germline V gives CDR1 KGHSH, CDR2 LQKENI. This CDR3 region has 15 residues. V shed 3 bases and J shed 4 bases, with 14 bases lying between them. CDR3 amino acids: CASSPQQRGADTQYF. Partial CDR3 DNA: TGTGCCAGCTCACCCCAGCAGAGGGGCGCAGATACG.

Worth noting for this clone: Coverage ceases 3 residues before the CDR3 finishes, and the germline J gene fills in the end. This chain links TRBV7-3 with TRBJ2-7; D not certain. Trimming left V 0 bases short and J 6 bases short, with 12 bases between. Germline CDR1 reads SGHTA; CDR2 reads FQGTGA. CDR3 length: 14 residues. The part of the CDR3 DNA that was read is TGTGCCAGCAGCTTAACAGGGTTTCCCAGCGAG. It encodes CASSLTGFPSE. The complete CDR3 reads CASSLTGFPSEQYF.

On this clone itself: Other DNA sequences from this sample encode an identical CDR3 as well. The DNA read from the CDR3 is TGCGCCAGCAGCTTTCAAGCGGGGGGCGGCTACGAG. Translation gives CASSFQAGGGYE. The whole CDR3 reads CASSFQAGGGYEQYF. This chain joins TRBV5-1 and TRBJ2-7; 9 nucleotides match TRBD2. The sequenced fragment ends 3 residues before the CDR3 boundary, so the rest is inferred from the germline J gene. V lost 2 bases, J lost 3 bases, and 6 bases stayed unmatched. Germline CDR1 SGHRS, CDR2 YFSETQ. This CDR3 contains 15 residues.

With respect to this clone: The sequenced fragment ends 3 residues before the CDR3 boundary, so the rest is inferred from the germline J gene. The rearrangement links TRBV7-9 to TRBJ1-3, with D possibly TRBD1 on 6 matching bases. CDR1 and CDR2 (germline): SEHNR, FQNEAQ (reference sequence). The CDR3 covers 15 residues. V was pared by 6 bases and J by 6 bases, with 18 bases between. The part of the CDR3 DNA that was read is TGTGCCAGCAGGCACGCGGGGGGGGCCGAAAACACC. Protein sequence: CASRHAGGAENT. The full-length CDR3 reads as CASRHAGGAENTIYF. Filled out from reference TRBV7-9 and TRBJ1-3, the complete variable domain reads DTGVSQNPRHKITKRGQNVTFRCDPISEHNRLYWYRQTLGQGPEFLTYFQNEAQLEKSRLLSDRFSAERPKGSFSTLEIQRTEQGDSAMYLCASRHAGGAENTIYFGEGSWLTVV.

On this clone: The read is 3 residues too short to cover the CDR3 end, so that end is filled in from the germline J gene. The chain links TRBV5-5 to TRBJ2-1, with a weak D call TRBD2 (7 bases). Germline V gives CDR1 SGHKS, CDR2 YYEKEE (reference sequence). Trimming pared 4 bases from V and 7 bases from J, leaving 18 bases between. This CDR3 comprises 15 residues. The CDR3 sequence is CASSTPGGRGNEQFF. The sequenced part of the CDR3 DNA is TGTGCCAGCAGCACACCGGGGGGCCGAGGAAATGAG.

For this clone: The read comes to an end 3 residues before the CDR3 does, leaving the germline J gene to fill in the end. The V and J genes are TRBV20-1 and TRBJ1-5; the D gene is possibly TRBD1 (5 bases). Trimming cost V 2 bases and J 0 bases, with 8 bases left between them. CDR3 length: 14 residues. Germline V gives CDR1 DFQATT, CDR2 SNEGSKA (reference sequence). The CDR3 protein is CSARSGNSNQPQHF. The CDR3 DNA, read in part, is TGCAGTGCTAGATCAGGGAATAGCAATCAGCCC.

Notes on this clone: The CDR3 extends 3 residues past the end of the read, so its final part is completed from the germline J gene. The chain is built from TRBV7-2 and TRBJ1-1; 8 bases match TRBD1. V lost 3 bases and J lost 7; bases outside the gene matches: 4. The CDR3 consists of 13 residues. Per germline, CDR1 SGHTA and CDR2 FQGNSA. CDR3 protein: CASSFDRGDEAFF. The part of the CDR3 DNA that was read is TGTGCCAGCAGCTTTGACAGGGGCGATGAA.

The CDR3 is CASSVVKGKYNEQFF. The DNA read from the CDR3 is TGTGCCAGCAGCGTGGTGAAGGGGAAATACAATGAG. The rearrangement uses TRBV11-2 and TRBJ2-1; D perhaps matches TRBD1 (5 bases). From the germline J gene comes the end of the CDR3, since the read stops 3 residues before it. CDR3 size: 15 residues. V dropped 5 bases and J dropped 4 bases, with 15 bases sitting between them. The V gene's germline CDR1 is SGHAT and CDR2 FQNNGV.

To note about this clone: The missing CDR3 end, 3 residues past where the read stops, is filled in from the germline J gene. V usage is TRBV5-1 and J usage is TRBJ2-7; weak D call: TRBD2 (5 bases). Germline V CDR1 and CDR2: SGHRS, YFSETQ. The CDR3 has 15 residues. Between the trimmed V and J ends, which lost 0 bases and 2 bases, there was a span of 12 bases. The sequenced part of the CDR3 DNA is TGCGCCAGCAGCTTGGAGATCAGCGGACCCTACGAG. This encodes CASSLEISGPYE. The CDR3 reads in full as CASSLEISGPYEQYF.

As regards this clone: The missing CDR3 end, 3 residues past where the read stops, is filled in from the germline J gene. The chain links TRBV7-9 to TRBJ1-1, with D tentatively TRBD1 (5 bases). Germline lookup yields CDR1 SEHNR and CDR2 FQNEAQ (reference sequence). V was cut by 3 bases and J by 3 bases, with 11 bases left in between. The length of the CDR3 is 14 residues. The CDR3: CASSLGPRDTEAFF. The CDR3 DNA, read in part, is TGTGCCAGCAGCTTGGGGCCCAGAGACACTGAA.

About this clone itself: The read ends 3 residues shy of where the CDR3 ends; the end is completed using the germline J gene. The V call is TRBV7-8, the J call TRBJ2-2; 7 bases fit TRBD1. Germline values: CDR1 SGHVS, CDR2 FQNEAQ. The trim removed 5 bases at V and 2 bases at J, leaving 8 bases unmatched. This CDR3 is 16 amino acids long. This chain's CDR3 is CASSPQDRVNTGELFF. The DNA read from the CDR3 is TGTGCCAGCAGCCCCCAAGACAGGGTAAACACCGGGGAG. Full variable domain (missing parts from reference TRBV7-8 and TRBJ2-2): GAGVSQSPRYKVAKRGQDVALRCDPISGHVSLFWYQQALGQGPEFLTYFQNEAQLDKSGLPSDRFFAERPEGSVSTLKIQRTQQEDSAVYLCASSPQDRVNTGELFFGEGSRLTVL.

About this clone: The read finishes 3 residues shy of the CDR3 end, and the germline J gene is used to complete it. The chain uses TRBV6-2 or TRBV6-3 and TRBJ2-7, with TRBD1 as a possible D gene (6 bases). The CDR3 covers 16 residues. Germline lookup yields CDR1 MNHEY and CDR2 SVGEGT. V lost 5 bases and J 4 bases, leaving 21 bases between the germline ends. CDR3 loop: CASSARTVSDLYEQYF. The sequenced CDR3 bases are TGTGCCAGCAGTGCTAGGACAGTCTCCGATTTATACGAG.

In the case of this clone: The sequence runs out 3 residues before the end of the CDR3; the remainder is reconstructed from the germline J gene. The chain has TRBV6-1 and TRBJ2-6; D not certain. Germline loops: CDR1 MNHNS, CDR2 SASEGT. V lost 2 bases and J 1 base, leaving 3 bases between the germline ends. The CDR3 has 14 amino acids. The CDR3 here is CASSERSGANVLTF. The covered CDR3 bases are TGTGCCAGCAGTGAAAGGTCTGGGGCCAACGTC.

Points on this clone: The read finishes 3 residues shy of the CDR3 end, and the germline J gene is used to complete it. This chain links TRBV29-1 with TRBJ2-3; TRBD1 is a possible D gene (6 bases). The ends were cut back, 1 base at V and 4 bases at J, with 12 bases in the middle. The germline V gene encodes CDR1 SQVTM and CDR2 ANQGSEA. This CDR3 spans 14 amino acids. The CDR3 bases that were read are TGCAGCGTTGAAGTAGGGGGAGTTGCAGATACG. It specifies CSVEVGGVADT. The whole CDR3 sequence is CSVEVGGVADTQYF.

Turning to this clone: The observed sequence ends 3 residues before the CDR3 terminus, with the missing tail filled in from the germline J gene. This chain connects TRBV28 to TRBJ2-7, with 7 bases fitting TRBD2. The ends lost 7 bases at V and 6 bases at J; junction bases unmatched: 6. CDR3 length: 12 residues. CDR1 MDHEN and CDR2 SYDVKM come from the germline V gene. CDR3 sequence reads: CASMSGILEQYF. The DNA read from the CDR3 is TGTGCCAGCATGAGCGGGATCCTCGAG.